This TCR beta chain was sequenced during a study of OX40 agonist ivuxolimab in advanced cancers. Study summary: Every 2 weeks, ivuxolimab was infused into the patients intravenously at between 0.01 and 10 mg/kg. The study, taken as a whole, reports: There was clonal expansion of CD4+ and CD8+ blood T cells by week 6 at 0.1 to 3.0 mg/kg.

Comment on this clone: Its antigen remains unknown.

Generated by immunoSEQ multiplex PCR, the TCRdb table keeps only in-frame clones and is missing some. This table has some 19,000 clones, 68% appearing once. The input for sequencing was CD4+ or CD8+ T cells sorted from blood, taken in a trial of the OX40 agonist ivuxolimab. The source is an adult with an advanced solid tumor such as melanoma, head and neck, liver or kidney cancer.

The CDR3 nucleotides are TGTGCCAGCAGCCAAGTTCAGGGCCGGACAGTCGCCTACGAGCAGTACTTC. It yields the protein CASSQVQGRTVAYEQYF. The V call is TRBV4-2, the J call TRBJ2-7, with D possibly matching TRBD1 (6 bases). Germline-derived CDR1 and CDR2 are LGHNA and YNFKEQ. The V end lost 1 base, the J end lost 2 bases, and 18 bases lay between the germline ends. The CDR3 spans 17 residues.